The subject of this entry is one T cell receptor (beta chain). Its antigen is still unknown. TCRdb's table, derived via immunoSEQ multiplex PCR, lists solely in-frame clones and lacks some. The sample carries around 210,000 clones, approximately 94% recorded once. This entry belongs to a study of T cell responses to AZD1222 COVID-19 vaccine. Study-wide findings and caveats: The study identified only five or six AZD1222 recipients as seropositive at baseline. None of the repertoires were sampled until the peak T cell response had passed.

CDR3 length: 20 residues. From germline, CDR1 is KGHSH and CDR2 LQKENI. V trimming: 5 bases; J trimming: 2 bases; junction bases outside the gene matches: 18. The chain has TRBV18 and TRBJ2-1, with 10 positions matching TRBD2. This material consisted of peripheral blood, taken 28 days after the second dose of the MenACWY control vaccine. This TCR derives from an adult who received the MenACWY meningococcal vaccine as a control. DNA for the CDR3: TGTGCCAGCTCATTTCAAGCGGGAGGGCCGGGTGCGAACACCTACAATGAGCAGTTCTTC. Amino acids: CASSFQAGGPGANTYNEQFF.